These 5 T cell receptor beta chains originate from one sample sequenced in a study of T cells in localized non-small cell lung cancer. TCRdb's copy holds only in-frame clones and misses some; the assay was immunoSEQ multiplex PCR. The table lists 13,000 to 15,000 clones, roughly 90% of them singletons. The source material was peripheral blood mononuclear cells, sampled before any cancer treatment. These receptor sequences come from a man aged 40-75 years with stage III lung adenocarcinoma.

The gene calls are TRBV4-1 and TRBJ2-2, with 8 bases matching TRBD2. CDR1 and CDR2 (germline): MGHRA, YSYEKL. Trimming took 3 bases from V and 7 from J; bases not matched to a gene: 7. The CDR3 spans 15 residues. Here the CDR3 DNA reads TGCGCCAGCAGCCAGGCTCCGGGAGGGGGCGGGGAGCTGTTTTTT. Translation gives CASSQAPGGGGELFF.

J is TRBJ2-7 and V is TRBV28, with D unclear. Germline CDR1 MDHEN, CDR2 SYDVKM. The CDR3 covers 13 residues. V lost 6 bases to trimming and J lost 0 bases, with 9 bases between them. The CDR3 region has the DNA TGTGCCAGCAGCTCAGGTTACTCCTACGAGCAGTACTTC. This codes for CASSSGYSYEQYF. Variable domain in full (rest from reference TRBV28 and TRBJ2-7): DVKVTQSSRYLVKRTGEKVFLECVQDMDHENMFWYRQDPGLGLRLIYFSYDVKMKEKGDIPEGYSVSREKKERFSLILESASTNQTSMYLCASSSGYSYEQYFGPGTRLTVT.

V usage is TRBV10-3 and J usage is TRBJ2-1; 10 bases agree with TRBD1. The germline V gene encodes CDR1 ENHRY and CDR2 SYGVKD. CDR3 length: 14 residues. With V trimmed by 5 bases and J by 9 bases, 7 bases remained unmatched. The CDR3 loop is CAISPGQGTPEQFF. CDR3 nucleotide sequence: TGTGCCATCAGTCCGGGACAGGGGACCCCTGAGCAGTTCTTC.

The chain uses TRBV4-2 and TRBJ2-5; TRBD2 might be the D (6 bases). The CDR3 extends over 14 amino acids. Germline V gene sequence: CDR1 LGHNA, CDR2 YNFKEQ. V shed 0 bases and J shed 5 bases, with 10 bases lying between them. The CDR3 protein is CASSQERTTETQYF. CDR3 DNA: TGTGCCAGCAGCCAAGAAAGGACTACCGAGACCCAGTACTTC.

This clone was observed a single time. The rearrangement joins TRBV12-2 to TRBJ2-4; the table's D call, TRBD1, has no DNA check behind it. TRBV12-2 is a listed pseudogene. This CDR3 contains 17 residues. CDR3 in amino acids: CASRPPEGQLAKNIQYF. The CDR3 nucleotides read TGTGCAAGTCGCCCCCCGGAAGGACAATTAGCCAAAAACATTCAGTACTTC.